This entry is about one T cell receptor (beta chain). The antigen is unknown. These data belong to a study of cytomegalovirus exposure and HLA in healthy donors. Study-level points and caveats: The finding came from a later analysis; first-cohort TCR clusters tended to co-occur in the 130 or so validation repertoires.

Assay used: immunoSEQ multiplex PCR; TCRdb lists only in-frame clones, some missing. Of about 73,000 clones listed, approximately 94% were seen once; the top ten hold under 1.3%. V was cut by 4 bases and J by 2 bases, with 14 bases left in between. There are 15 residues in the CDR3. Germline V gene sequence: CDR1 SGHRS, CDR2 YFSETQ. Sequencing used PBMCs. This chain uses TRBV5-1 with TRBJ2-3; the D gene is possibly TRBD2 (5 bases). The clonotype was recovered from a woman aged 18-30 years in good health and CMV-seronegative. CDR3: CASSLGAINTDTQYF. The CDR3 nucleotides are TGCGCCAGCAGCCTGGGAGCCATTAACACAGATACGCAGTATTTT.